This entry is about one T cell receptor beta chain. This sample is part of a study of T cells in Graves' hyperthyroidism and ophthalmopathy. Amplification of TCR beta CDR3 regions was performed using RNA transcripts as template. First-round RT-PCR targeting the TCR CDR3 was performed with the HTBI primer set. TCRdb ran MiXCR on the multiplex PCR reads and lists one entry per CDR3 protein. This sample has over 700,000 distinct CDR3 sequences; approximately 19% occur once, and the top ten carry approximately 15%. Deletions cut 4 bases from V and 3 bases from J, with 10 bases between. CDR1 is LGHDT and CDR2 is YNNKEL in the germline V gene (reference sequence). CDR3 length: 14 residues.

The sequenced material came from blood. The origin of this receptor is a woman aged 45 to 65 with Graves' hyperthyroidism that later progressed to Graves' ophthalmopathy. The chain recombines TRBV3-1 with TRBJ2-1; D is undetermined. CDR3: CASSLSQLYNEQFF. The CDR3 DNA reads TGTGCCAGCAGCCTTAGTCAGCTCTACAATGAGCAGTTCTTC.